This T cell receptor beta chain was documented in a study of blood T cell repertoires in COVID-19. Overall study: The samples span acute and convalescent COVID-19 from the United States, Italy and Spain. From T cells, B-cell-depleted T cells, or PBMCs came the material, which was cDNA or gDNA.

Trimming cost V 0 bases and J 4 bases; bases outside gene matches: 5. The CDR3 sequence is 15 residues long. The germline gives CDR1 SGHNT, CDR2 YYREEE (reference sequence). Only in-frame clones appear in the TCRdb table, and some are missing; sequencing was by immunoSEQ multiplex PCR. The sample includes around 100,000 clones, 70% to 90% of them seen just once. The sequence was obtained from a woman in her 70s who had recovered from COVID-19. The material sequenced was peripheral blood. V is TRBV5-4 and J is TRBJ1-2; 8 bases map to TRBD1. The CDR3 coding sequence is TGTGCCAGCAGCTTGGCAGGACAGGGAAGCTATGGCTACACCTTC. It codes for CASSLAGQGSYGYTF.